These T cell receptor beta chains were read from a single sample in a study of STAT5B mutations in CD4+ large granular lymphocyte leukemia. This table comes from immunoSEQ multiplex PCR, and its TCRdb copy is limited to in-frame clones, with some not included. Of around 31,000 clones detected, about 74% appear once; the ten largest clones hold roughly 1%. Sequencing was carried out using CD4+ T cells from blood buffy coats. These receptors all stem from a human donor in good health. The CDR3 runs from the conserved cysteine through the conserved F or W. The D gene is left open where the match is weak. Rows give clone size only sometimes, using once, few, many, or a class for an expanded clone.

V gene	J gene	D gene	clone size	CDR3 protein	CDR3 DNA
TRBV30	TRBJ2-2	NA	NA	CAWMGDYNTGELFF	TGTGCCTGGATGGGTGACTACAACACCGGGGAGCTGTTTTTT
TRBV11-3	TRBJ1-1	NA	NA	CASSLTQITEAFF	TGTGCCAGCAGCTTAACCCAAATCACTGAAGCTTTCTTT
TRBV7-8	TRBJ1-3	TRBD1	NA	CASSFLGRGAGNTIYF	TGTGCCAGCAGCTTCCTGGGCAGGGGGGCTGGAAACACCATATATTTT
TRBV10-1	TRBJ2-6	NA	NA	CASSRGSGANVLTF	TGCGCCAGCAGCAGGGGAAGCGGGGCCAACGTCCTGACTTTC
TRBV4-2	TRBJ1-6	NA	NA	CASSPSGLGLNNSPLHF	TGTGCCAGCAGCCCGTCCGGGTTGGGTCTTAATAATTCACCCCTCCACTTT
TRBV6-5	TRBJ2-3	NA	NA	CASSSSSIRGTDTQYF	TGTGCCAGCAGTTCCTCCTCAATCCGTGGCACAGATACGCAGTATTTT
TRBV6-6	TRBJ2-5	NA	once	CASSSGGFGAQYF	TGTGCCAGCAGTTCCGGGGGATTCGGGGCCCAGTACTTC
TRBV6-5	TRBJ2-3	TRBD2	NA	CASRSGGTDTQYF	TGTGCCAGCCGTAGCGGGGGCACAGATACGCAGTATTTT
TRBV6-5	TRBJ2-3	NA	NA	CASSSGNTDTQYF	TGTGCCAGCAGTTCCGGGAACACAGATACGCAGTATTTT
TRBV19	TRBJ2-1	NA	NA	CASSIRRGGDEQFF	TGTGCCAGTAGTATCAGGAGGGGCGGGGATGAGCAGTTCTTC
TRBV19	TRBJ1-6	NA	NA	CASSTPGWDSYNSPLHF	TGTGCCAGTAGTACGCCAGGGTGGGACTCCTATAATTCACCCCTCCACTTT
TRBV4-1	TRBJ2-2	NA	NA	CASSRPFVPGELFF	TGCGCCAGCAGCCGCCCTTTTGTCCCCGGGGAGCTGTTTTTT
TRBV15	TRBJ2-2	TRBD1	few	CATRAGGRIGELFF	TGTGCCACCAGGGCAGGGGGTCGTATCGGGGAGCTGTTTTTT